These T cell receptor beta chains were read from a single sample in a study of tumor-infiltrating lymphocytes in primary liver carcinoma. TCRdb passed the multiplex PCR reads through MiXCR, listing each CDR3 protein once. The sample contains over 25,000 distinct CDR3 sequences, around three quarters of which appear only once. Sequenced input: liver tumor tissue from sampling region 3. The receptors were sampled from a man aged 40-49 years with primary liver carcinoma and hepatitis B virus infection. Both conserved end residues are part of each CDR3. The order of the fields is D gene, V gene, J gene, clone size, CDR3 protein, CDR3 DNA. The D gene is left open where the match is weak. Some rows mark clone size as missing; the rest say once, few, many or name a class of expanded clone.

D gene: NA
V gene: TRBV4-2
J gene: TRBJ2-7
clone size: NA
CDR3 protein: CVSSQAASRVSCEQYF
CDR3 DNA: TGTGTCAGCAGCCAAGCGGCTAGCAGGGTTTCCTGCGAGCAGTACTTC

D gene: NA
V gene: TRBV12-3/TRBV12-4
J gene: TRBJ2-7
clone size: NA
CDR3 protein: CASSLIGSGIPYEQYF
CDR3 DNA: TGTGCCAGCAGTTTGATAGGCTCCGGTATCCCCTACGAGCAGTACTTC

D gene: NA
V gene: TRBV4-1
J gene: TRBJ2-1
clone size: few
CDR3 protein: CANSQDGTVPNNEQFF
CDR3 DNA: TGCGCCAACAGCCAAGACGGGACGGTGCCCAACAATGAGCAGTTCTTC

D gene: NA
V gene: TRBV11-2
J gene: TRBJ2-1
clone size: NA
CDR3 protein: CASSLYRLVNEQFF
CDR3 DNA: TGTGCCAGCAGCTTATATCGGCTAGTTAACGAGCAGTTCTTC

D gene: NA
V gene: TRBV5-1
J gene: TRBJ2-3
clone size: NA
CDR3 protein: CASSSATNTQYF
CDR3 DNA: TGCGCCAGCAGCTCGGCTACAAATACGCAGTATTTT

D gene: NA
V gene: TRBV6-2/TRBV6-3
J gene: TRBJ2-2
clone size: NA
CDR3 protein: CASQYTGYLFF
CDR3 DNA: TGTGCCAGCCAATACACCGGGTACCTGTTTTTT

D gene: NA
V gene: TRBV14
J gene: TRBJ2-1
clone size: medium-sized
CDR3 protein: CASSFRTGWGQFF
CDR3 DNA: TGTGCCAGCAGCTTCCGTACAGGGTGGGGGCAGTTCTTC

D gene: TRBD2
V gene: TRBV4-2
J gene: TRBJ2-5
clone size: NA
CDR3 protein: CANSQPEGGLEGTRASQETQYF
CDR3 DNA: TGTGCCAACAGCCAACCAGAGGGGGGACTAGAGGGTACACGAGCCTCCCAAGAGACCCAGTACTTC

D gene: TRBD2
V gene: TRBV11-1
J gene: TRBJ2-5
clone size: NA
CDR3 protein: CASSFFSGTSETQYF
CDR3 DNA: TGTGCCAGCAGCTTCTTCTCCGGGACTAGCGAGACCCAGTACTTC

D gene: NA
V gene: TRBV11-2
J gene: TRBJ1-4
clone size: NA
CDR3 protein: CASNLDGFANEKPFF
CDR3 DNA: TGTGCAAGCAACTTAGACGGGTTCGCTAATGAAAAACCGTTTTTT

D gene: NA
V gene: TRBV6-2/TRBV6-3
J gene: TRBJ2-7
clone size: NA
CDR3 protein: CANSPRTHLGQYF
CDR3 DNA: TGTGCCAACAGTCCTCGGACCCACCTGGGACAGTACTTC

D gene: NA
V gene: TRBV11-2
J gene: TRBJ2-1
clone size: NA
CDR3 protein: CAGNLVAGVVNEQSF
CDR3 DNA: TGTGCCGGCAACTTAGTTGCAGGAGTTGTCAATGAACAGTCCTTC

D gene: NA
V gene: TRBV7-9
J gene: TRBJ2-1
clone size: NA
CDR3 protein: CVSSLPYQGPETNEQFF
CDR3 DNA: TGTGTCAGCAGCTTACCATATCAAGGGCCTGAAACAAATGAGCAGTTCTTC

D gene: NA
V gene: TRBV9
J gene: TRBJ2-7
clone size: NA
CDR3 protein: CASSAGPGHGDEQYF
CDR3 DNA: TGTGCCAGCAGCGCCGGACCGGGACATGGTGACGAACAGTACTTC

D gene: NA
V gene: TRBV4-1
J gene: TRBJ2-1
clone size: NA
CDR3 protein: CASSPHGNNNNEQFF
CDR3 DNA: TGTGCCAGCAGCCCGCACGGTAATAACAACAATGAGCAGTTCTTC

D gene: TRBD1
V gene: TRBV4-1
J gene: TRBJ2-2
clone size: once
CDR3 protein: CAGNDLDRGLARELFF
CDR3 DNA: TGCGCCGGCAACGATCTGGACAGGGGGTTAGCCAGGGAGCTGTTTTTT

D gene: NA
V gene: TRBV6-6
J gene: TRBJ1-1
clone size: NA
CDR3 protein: CASSYSDTRAFF
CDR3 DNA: TGTGCCAGCAGTTACTCGGACACTCGAGCATTCTTT

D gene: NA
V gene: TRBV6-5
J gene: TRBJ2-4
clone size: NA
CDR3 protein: CASRVRWKSGSQNIQYF
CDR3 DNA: TGCGCCAGCAGGGTGCGATGGAAATCAGGAAGCCAAAACATCCAGTACTTC